This entry lists 15 T cell receptor beta chains sequenced from one sample in a study of T-cell memory formation after mild COVID-19. One entry per CDR3 protein, called by TCRdb with MiXCR from the 5' RACE reads. The table includes about 340,000 distinct CDR3 sequences, under 25% detected once. The source material was PBMCs or a T cell subset sorted from them (not recorded which). These receptors all stem from a man between 18 and 35 years old who had mild COVID-19 (a few samples of this study predate the infection). Cell type and time point are not known.

The V call is TRBV7-9, the J call TRBJ2-1, with 9 bases that match TRBD2. Germline CDR1 is SEHNR and CDR2 is FQNEAQ (reference sequence). V shed 8 bases and J 9 bases; nucleotides not matched to a gene: 8. This CDR3 spans 13 amino acids. The CDR3 coding sequence is TGTGCCAGCGCTCGCGGGGGGGCAGGTGAGCAGTTCTTC. Its translation: CASARGGAGEQFF.

The chain links TRBV4-3 to TRBJ2-1; 11 nucleotides align to TRBD2. Germline CDR1 is LGHNA and CDR2 is YSLEER. CDR3 length equals 19 residues. J was trimmed by 7 bases and V by 0 bases; bases with no gene match: 14. The DNA of the CDR3 is TGCGCCAGCAGCCAAGATGGGCGTCAGGGCCTAGCGGGGGGAAATGAGCAGTTCTTC. It yields the protein CASSQDGRQGLAGGNEQFF.

The chain has TRBV5-1 and TRBJ2-5; D tentatively fits TRBD1 or TRBD2 (5 bases each). The CDR3 covers 13 residues. V dropped 3 bases and J dropped 2 bases, with 8 bases sitting between them. Germline V CDR1 and CDR2: SGHRS, YFSETQ. In DNA, the CDR3 is TGCGCCAGCAGCTGGGGGTCACAAGAGACCCAGTACTTC. The encoded protein is CASSWGSQETQYF.

This clonotype was detected only a few times. Here the CDR3 reads CSAIGISRTEAFF. CDR3 sequence (DNA): TGCAGCGCCATAGGCATCAGCCGCACTGAAGCTTTCTTT. The rearrangement links TRBV29-1 to TRBJ1-1; D is ambiguous. Germline lookup yields CDR1 SQVTM and CDR2 ANQGSEA. CDR3 length equals 13 residues. V lost 7 bases and J 4 bases, leaving 16 bases between the germline ends.

This clonotype was picked up a small number of times. The chain carries TRBV4-3 and TRBJ2-3, with D unclear. V lost 1 base and J 6 bases, leaving 8 bases between the germline ends. The germline V gene has CDR1 LGHNA and CDR2 YSLEER. CDR3 length: 13 amino acids. In DNA form, the CDR3 reads TGCGCCAGCAGCCAAGTCGCGTTGGATACGCAGTATTTT. Amino acids: CASSQVALDTQYF.

This clonotype was observed a handful of times. V is TRBV18 and J is TRBJ1-2, with D possibly matching TRBD1 (6 bases). The CDR3 extends over 12 amino acids. The V end was cut by 6 bases, the J end by 8 bases, with 13 bases between. The germline V gene encodes CDR1 KGHSH and CDR2 LQKENI. CDR3 sequence: CASSPDSRGYTF. The CDR3 DNA sequence: TGTGCCAGCTCCCCGGACAGTAGGGGCTACACCTTC. Based on the CDR3 plus reference TRBV18 and TRBJ1-2, the full variable domain is NAGVMQNPRHLVRRRGQEARLRCSPMKGHSHVYWYRQLPEEGLKFMVYLQKENIIDESGMPKERFSAEFPKEGPSILRIQQVVRGDSAAYFCASSPDSRGYTFGSGTRLTVV.

The V and J genes are TRBV6-6 and TRBJ2-1, with D unclear. V lost 2 bases to trimming and J lost 7 bases, with 6 bases between them. The CDR3 has 12 residues. Germline V gene lookup returns CDR1 MNHNY and CDR2 SVGAGI (reference sequence). CDR3 bases: TGTGCCAGCAGTTACGTCCAGAATGAGCAGTTCTTC. It encodes CASSYVQNEQFF.

The chain carries TRBV18 and TRBJ2-7; possibly TRBD1 or TRBD2 for D (5 bases each). Trimming pared 6 bases from V and 0 bases from J, leaving 15 bases between. This CDR3 spans 15 amino acids. The V gene's germline CDR1 is KGHSH and CDR2 LQKENI. CDR3 residues: CASSAGTASSYEQYV. In DNA, the CDR3 is TGTGCCAGCTCGGCCGGGACGGCAAGCTCCTACGAGCAGTACGTC.

This clonotype was detected only a few times. The V gene is TRBV5-1, the J gene TRBJ2-7; 9 positions match TRBD1. Trimming took 4 bases from V and 4 from J; bases not matched to a gene: 12. Germline V gene sequence: CDR1 SGHRS, CDR2 YFSETQ. The CDR3 extends over 16 amino acids. In DNA form, the CDR3 reads TGCGCCAGCAGCGTACAGGGGGCGTCGGGAGTTTACGAGCAGTACTTC. This encodes CASSVQGASGVYEQYF.

V usage is TRBV12-3 or TRBV12-4 and J usage is TRBJ2-7; 10 bases agree with TRBD1. This CDR3 is 14 amino acids long. The V and J ends lost 3 bases and 3 bases, in that order; junction bases with no gene match: 2. CDR3 loop: CASSFGQGGYEQYF. The CDR3 nucleotides are TGTGCCAGCAGTTTCGGACAGGGGGGCTACGAGCAGTACTTC.

This sequence joins TRBV7-3 and TRBJ1-2; D call uncertain. Trimming shortened V by 5 bases and J by 7 bases, and 14 bases separated the two germline ends. Germline V gene lookup returns CDR1 SGHTA and CDR2 FQGTGA. The CDR3 is 13 residues long. Here the CDR3 reads CASSLAPWSGYTF. In DNA form, the CDR3 reads TGTGCCAGCAGCCTGGCCCCCTGGAGTGGCTACACCTTC.

V is TRBV12-3 or TRBV12-4 and J is TRBJ2-5, with 9 bases that match TRBD1. The CDR3 is 16 amino acids. V dropped 6 bases and J dropped 5; count of bases not matched to a gene: 13. The CDR3 DNA is TGTGCCAGCAGCGGGACAGGGATTGGGGTAGGGGAGACCCAGTACTTC. Encoded protein: CASSGTGIGVGETQYF.

The chain carries TRBV5-1 and TRBJ2-3; the match to TRBD2 covers 9 bases. CDR3 length: 16 amino acids. Trimming took 4 bases from V and 2 from J; bases not matched to a gene: 8. CDR1 and CDR2 (germline): SGHRS, YFSETQ. CDR3 loop: CASSPRVAGVTDTQYF. The CDR3 nucleotides read TGCGCCAGCAGCCCCCGAGTAGCGGGGGTCACAGATACGCAGTATTTT.

V gene TRBV7-9 combines with J gene TRBJ1-1, with a weak D call TRBD1 (5 bases). Germline lookup yields CDR1 SEHNR and CDR2 FQNEAQ (reference sequence). The V end was cut by 6 bases, the J end by 3 bases, with 14 bases between. The length of the CDR3 is 14 residues. The CDR3 DNA sequence: TGTGCCAGCAGGCGGGGGGAGGGCGACACTGAAGCTTTCTTT. Its protein is CASRRGEGDTEAFF.

The chain has TRBV12-3 or TRBV12-4 and TRBJ2-7; 7 bases agree with TRBD1. Losses at the gene ends were 5 bases for V and 2 bases for J; bases not matched to a gene: 6. The CDR3 is 14 residues long. CDR3 in amino acids: CASSPYQGAYEQYV. The CDR3 DNA is TGTGCCAGCAGTCCTTACCAGGGGGCCTACGAGCAGTACGTC.